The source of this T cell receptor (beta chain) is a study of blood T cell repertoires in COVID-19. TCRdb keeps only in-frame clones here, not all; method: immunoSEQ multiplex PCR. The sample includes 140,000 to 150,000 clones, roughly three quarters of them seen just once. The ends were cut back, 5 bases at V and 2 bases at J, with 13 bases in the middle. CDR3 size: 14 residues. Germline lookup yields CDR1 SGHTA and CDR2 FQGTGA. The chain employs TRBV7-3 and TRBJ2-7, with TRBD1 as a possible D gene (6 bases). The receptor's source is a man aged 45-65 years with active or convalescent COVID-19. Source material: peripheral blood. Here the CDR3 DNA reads TGTGCCAGCAGCCCCGGGACACAACCCTACGAGCAGTACTTC. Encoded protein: CASSPGTQPYEQYF.